Included here is one TCR beta chain sequence, with context. This specimen comes from a study of PD-L1 blockade in urothelial cancer. This CDR3 region has 14 residues. Trimming removed 4 bases from V and 7 bases from J, with 14 bases in between. Germline V gene sequence: CDR1 MGHRA, CDR2 YSYEKL. The time point denotes: peripheral blood 6 weeks after treatment start. Measured with immunoSEQ multiplex PCR; TCRdb has only the in-frame clones, and not every one. The profile shows some 110,000 clones, under 95% of them singletons. The starting material was PBMCs, obtained around atezolizumab (anti-PD-L1) treatment. The sequence was obtained from a man in his 60s with urothelial cancer. The chain couples TRBV4-1 to TRBJ2-1; D remains ambiguous. CDR3: CASSLPLRVNEQFF. The CDR3 bases are TGCGCCAGCAGCCTTCCTTTGAGAGTGAATGAGCAGTTCTTC.